A selection of T cell receptor beta chains follows, all from one sample in a study of shared clonotypes between healthy human individuals. TCRdb's table, derived via immunoSEQ multiplex PCR, lists solely in-frame clones and lacks some. The sample shows about 1,500,000 clones, roughly 96% of them seen only once. The sequencing input was naive CD4+ T cells sorted from blood. These receptors originate from a man aged 30 to 39 in good health. The CDR3 runs from the conserved cysteine through the conserved F or W. A D gene is named only where the DNA matches it firmly. Only part of the rows carry a size: once, few, many, or a class if the clone is expanded.

clone_size: NA; v_call: TRBV11-3; d_call: NA; j_call: TRBJ2-3; cdr3_nt: TGTGCCAGCAGTTATACTGGGGATACGCAGTATTTT; cdr3_aa: CASSYTGDTQYF
clone_size: few; v_call: TRBV7-6; d_call: NA; j_call: TRBJ2-2; cdr3_nt: TGTGCCAGCAGCTTAAGGGTCGGGGAGCTGTTTTTT; cdr3_aa: CASSLRVGELFF
clone_size: once; v_call: TRBV7-2; d_call: TRBD2; j_call: TRBJ2-4; cdr3_nt: TGTGCCAGCAGCCGTAGACTAGCGGTGGCCAAAAACATTCAGTACTTC; cdr3_aa: CASSRRLAVAKNIQYF
clone_size: NA; v_call: TRBV9; d_call: TRBD2; j_call: TRBJ2-2; cdr3_nt: TGTGCCAGCAGCGTAGGTGGACTAGTAGGCACCGGGGAGCTGTTTTTT; cdr3_aa: CASSVGGLVGTGELFF
clone_size: NA; v_call: TRBV7-3; d_call: NA; j_call: TRBJ2-7; cdr3_nt: TGTGCCAGCAGCTTAAACCCCCCCGACATGTACCCCTACGAGCAGTACTTC; cdr3_aa: CASSLNPPDMYPYEQYF
clone_size: once; v_call: TRBV5-4; d_call: TRBD2; j_call: TRBJ2-3; cdr3_nt: TGTGCCAGCAGAGAAGCGGGAGGGGGCACAGATACGCAGTATTTT; cdr3_aa: CASREAGGGTDTQYF
clone_size: once; v_call: TRBV7-9; d_call: TRBD2; j_call: TRBJ2-1; cdr3_nt: TGTGCCAGCAGCTTAGGTGGACTAGCGGGAGGAGGGAATGAGCAGTTCTTC; cdr3_aa: CASSLGGLAGGGNEQFF
clone_size: NA; v_call: TRBV27; d_call: NA; j_call: TRBJ2-7; cdr3_nt: TGTGCCAGCAGTTTTAACGTGTACGAGCAGTACTTC; cdr3_aa: CASSFNVYEQYF
clone_size: NA; v_call: TRBV27; d_call: NA; j_call: TRBJ2-1; cdr3_nt: TGTGCCAGCAGTTTCCTGGCAGGGACATACAATGAGCAGTTCTTC; cdr3_aa: CASSFLAGTYNEQFF
clone_size: NA; v_call: TRBV20-1; d_call: NA; j_call: TRBJ2-1; cdr3_nt: TGCAGTGCTGCAGGGAGCAATGAGCAGTTCTTC; cdr3_aa: CSAAGSNEQFF
clone_size: NA; v_call: TRBV27; d_call: TRBD1; j_call: TRBJ2-7; cdr3_nt: TGTGCCAGCAGTTTCACGGGACAGCACCAAAAATCCTACGAGCAGTACTTC; cdr3_aa: CASSFTGQHQKSYEQYF
clone_size: NA; v_call: TRBV9; d_call: TRBD2; j_call: TRBJ2-2; cdr3_nt: TGTGCCAGCAGAGGGACTAGCGCCACCGGGGAGCTGTTTTTT; cdr3_aa: CASRGTSATGELFF
clone_size: once; v_call: TRBV6-1; d_call: TRBD1; j_call: TRBJ1-4; cdr3_nt: TGTGCCAGCAGCGCCGGGACAGGGGGTGAAAAACTGTTTTTT; cdr3_aa: CASSAGTGGEKLFF
clone_size: NA; v_call: TRBV19; d_call: NA; j_call: TRBJ2-1; cdr3_nt: TGTGCCAGTAGTATAGGGGATGTACTCTCCTACAATGAGCAGTTCTTC; cdr3_aa: CASSIGDVLSYNEQFF
clone_size: once; v_call: TRBV28; d_call: NA; j_call: TRBJ2-7; cdr3_nt: TGTGCCAGCACGGCGGCCTCCTACGAGCAGTACTTC; cdr3_aa: CASTAASYEQYF
clone_size: NA; v_call: TRBV7-9; d_call: NA; j_call: TRBJ2-5; cdr3_nt: TGTGCCAGCAGCTTAAGGGGGATCTGGGAGACCCAGTACTTC; cdr3_aa: CASSLRGIWETQYF
clone_size: NA; v_call: TRBV10-1; d_call: NA; j_call: TRBJ2-7; cdr3_nt: TGCGCCAGCAGTGATAGATTTGGGGTCGAGCAGTACTTC; cdr3_aa: CASSDRFGVEQYF
clone_size: NA; v_call: TRBV18; d_call: NA; j_call: TRBJ2-7; cdr3_nt: TGTGCCAGCTCACCACTTGCGGGCCACGAGCAGTACTTC; cdr3_aa: CASSPLAGHEQYF
clone_size: once; v_call: TRBV2; d_call: TRBD2; j_call: TRBJ2-7; cdr3_nt: TGTGCCAGCAGTGAGCCGCGGGGCGGGAGGGCCACAGGCCAGCAGTACTTC; cdr3_aa: CASSEPRGGRATGQQYF
clone_size: NA; v_call: TRBV7-9; d_call: TRBD2; j_call: TRBJ2-4; cdr3_nt: TGTGCCAGCAGCACCAAGGGTAGCGGGAGTCGGGACATTCAGTACTTC; cdr3_aa: CASSTKGSGSRDIQYF
clone_size: NA; v_call: TRBV5-1; d_call: NA; j_call: TRBJ1-1; cdr3_nt: TGCGCCAGCAGCTCATCCGCCCCGAACACTGAAGCTTTCTTT; cdr3_aa: CASSSSAPNTEAFF
clone_size: NA; v_call: TRBV19; d_call: NA; j_call: TRBJ2-7; cdr3_nt: TGTGCCAGTAGTACCTCCGGAGCAGGGGTGTCCGAGCAGTACTTC; cdr3_aa: CASSTSGAGVSEQYF
clone_size: NA; v_call: TRBV28; d_call: TRBD1; j_call: TRBJ2-2; cdr3_nt: TGTGCCAGCAGTTCCACAGGGGACACCGGGGAGCTGTTTTTT; cdr3_aa: CASSSTGDTGELFF
clone_size: NA; v_call: TRBV28; d_call: TRBD2; j_call: TRBJ2-2; cdr3_nt: TGTGCCAGCAGTTCGAGGACTAGCGGGAGTCCCGGGGAGCTGTTTTTT; cdr3_aa: CASSSRTSGSPGELFF
clone_size: NA; v_call: TRBV7-2; d_call: TRBD2; j_call: TRBJ2-5; cdr3_nt: TGTGCCAGCAGCTTAGCTCAGGGCGGCACTAGCGGGAGGGCCATGAAAGAGACCCAGTACTTC; cdr3_aa: CASSLAQGGTSGRAMKETQYF
clone_size: NA; v_call: TRBV6-6; d_call: TRBD2; j_call: TRBJ2-7; cdr3_nt: TGTGCCAGCAGCTTTCCCAAGGGACTAGCCTCTTACGAGCAGTACTTC; cdr3_aa: CASSFPKGLASYEQYF
clone_size: NA; v_call: TRBV27; d_call: TRBD2; j_call: TRBJ2-1; cdr3_nt: TGTGCCAGCAGTCTACTAGCGAGGAGCTCCTACAATGAGCAGTTCTTC; cdr3_aa: CASSLLARSSYNEQFF
clone_size: once; v_call: TRBV5-6; d_call: NA; j_call: TRBJ2-3; cdr3_nt: TGTGCCAGCAGCTTGGTAGGGACAGATACGCAGTATTTT; cdr3_aa: CASSLVGTDTQYF
clone_size: NA; v_call: TRBV19; d_call: NA; j_call: TRBJ2-1; cdr3_nt: TGTGCCAGTAGTATAGTGGATTTTTCCTACAATGAGCAGTTCTTC; cdr3_aa: CASSIVDFSYNEQFF
clone_size: NA; v_call: TRBV18; d_call: TRBD2; j_call: TRBJ2-5; cdr3_nt: TGTGCCAGCTCACCATCTCTTGCGGGAGTGGGCCAAGAGACCCAGTACTTC; cdr3_aa: CASSPSLAGVGQETQYF
clone_size: NA; v_call: TRBV5-1; d_call: NA; j_call: TRBJ2-1; cdr3_nt: TGCGCCAGCGGGACCGGGACACGTGGCAATGAGCAGTTCTTC; cdr3_aa: CASGTGTRGNEQFF
clone_size: once; v_call: TRBV19; d_call: TRBD2; j_call: TRBJ2-5; cdr3_nt: TGTGCCAGTAGTAGTGGGAGGGCCTTCGAGACCCAGTACTTC; cdr3_aa: CASSSGRAFETQYF
clone_size: NA; v_call: TRBV5-4; d_call: NA; j_call: TRBJ2-1; cdr3_nt: TGTGCCAGCAGCTCTTGGTGGCGGCAGGGGGGGCTAAGCTCCTACAATGAGCAGTTCTTC; cdr3_aa: CASSSWWRQGGLSSYNEQFF
clone_size: NA; v_call: TRBV11-1; d_call: TRBD2; j_call: TRBJ2-7; cdr3_nt: TGTGCCAGCAGCTTGGACGGGAGGGCCACCTCCTACGAGCAGTACTTC; cdr3_aa: CASSLDGRATSYEQYF
clone_size: NA; v_call: TRBV6-6; d_call: NA; j_call: TRBJ1-2; cdr3_nt: TGTGCCAGCAGTTACCCCACAGAAAGGCAGTCCGGCTACACCTTC; cdr3_aa: CASSYPTERQSGYTF
clone_size: NA; v_call: TRBV27; d_call: TRBD1; j_call: TRBJ2-1; cdr3_nt: TGTGCCAGCAGGGAGACAGGGTCTCTTGAGCAGTTCTTC; cdr3_aa: CASRETGSLEQFF
clone_size: NA; v_call: TRBV27; d_call: NA; j_call: TRBJ1-5; cdr3_nt: TGTGCCAGCAGTACACAGTACAATCAGCCCCAGCATTTT; cdr3_aa: CASSTQYNQPQHF
clone_size: NA; v_call: TRBV6-6; d_call: NA; j_call: TRBJ2-3; cdr3_nt: TGTGCCAGCAGAGCCGGTACAGATACGCAGTATTTT; cdr3_aa: CASRAGTDTQYF
clone_size: NA; v_call: TRBV28; d_call: TRBD1; j_call: TRBJ1-2; cdr3_nt: TGTGCCAGCAGTTTATACCCGACAGGGGGTGGCTACACCTTC; cdr3_aa: CASSLYPTGGGYTF
clone_size: NA; v_call: TRBV7-2; d_call: TRBD2; j_call: TRBJ2-5; cdr3_nt: TGTGCCAGCAGGCTAGGCGGGGGGGTTGAGACCCAGTACTTC; cdr3_aa: CASRLGGGVETQYF
clone_size: NA; v_call: TRBV2; d_call: TRBD1; j_call: TRBJ1-1; cdr3_nt: TGTGCCAGCATCCTCCGGGACAGGGGCACTGAAGCTTTCTTT; cdr3_aa: CASILRDRGTEAFF
clone_size: NA; v_call: TRBV7-7; d_call: TRBD1; j_call: TRBJ2-1; cdr3_nt: TGTGCTAGCAGCTCCGACAGGGATGATGAGCAGTTCTTC; cdr3_aa: CASSSDRDDEQFF
clone_size: NA; v_call: TRBV4-3; d_call: NA; j_call: TRBJ1-5; cdr3_nt: TGCGCCAGCAGCCAAATGGGGGGGCCTAATCAGCCCCAGCATTTT; cdr3_aa: CASSQMGGPNQPQHF
clone_size: NA; v_call: TRBV5-1; d_call: TRBD1; j_call: TRBJ2-2; cdr3_nt: TGCGCCAGCAGCTTGGATGAAATCGGGACAGAAACCGGGGAGCTGTTTTTT; cdr3_aa: CASSLDEIGTETGELFF
clone_size: NA; v_call: TRBV6-5; d_call: NA; j_call: TRBJ1-3; cdr3_nt: TGTGCCAGCAGTTATTCCGGGGCAGGGGGAAACACCATATATTTT; cdr3_aa: CASSYSGAGGNTIYF